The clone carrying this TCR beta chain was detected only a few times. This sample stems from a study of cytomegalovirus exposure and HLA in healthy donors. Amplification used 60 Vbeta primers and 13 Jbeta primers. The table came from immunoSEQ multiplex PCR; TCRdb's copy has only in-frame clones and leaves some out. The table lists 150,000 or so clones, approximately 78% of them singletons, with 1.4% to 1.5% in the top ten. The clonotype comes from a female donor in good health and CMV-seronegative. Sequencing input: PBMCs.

CDR3 sequence reads: CASSLPGLAGKQETQYF. The CDR3 coding sequence is TGTGCCAGCAGCCTTCCCGGACTAGCGGGAAAACAAGAGACCCAGTACTTC. The chain uses TRBV2 and TRBJ2-5; 12 bases are a match to TRBD2. CDR1 is SNHLY, CDR2 FYNNEI, per germline. With V trimmed by 6 bases and J by 2 bases, 10 bases remained unmatched. This CDR3 comprises 17 residues.